Reported below is one TCR beta chain. This sample stems from a study of blood T cell repertoires in COVID-19. Whole-study context: Material from acute and convalescent COVID-19 was sourced from the United States, Italy and Spain. T cells, B-cell-depleted T cells, or PBMCs supplied cDNA or gDNA.

The CDR3 length is 16 residues. Between the trimmed V and J ends, which lost 0 bases and 1 base, there was a span of 11 bases. Germline loops: CDR1 SGDLS, CDR2 YYNGEE. Produced via immunoSEQ multiplex PCR; TCRdb's table is partial and in-frame only. The sample contains fewer than 110,000 clones, about 85% of which appear only once. The chain employs TRBV9 and TRBJ2-4, with D possibly being TRBD1 (5 bases). Material: peripheral blood. The TCR originated in a man aged 50-59 years in a cohort sampled during active COVID-19. CDR3 in DNA: TGTGCCAGCAGCGTAGAGGAGACAGTTGCCAAAAACATTCAGTACTTC. This gives the protein CASSVEETVAKNIQYF.